The 21 T cell receptor beta chains below come from one sample, sequenced in a study of regulatory T cells in long-lasting Graves disease. Arm-PCR of CDR3 regions and iRepertoire HTBI primers were used to build TCR beta libraries. Each CDR3 protein is one row after TCRdb ran MiXCR on the multiplex PCR reads. The sample carries under 450,000 distinct CDR3 sequences, roughly 24% recorded once. Time point indicated: persistent/refractory GD, antithyroid drugs over 5 years with positive TRAb. From RNA extracted from PBMCs, the TCR library was made. The sequenced sample was peripheral blood mononuclear cells (PBMCs), obtained when the disease was refractory, from a patient treated with antithyroid drugs. These receptor sequences come from a middle-aged woman with Graves disease.

The table lists this clonotype with a few counts. The chain couples TRBV29-1 to TRBJ2-7, with 7 bases that match TRBD1. Germline V gives CDR1 SQVTM, CDR2 ANQGSEA. CDR3 length equals 14 residues. Trimming took 4 bases from V and 2 from J; bases not matched to a gene: 8. The CDR3 here is CSVAHWTGTYEQYF. CDR3 DNA: TGCAGCGTTGCCCACTGGACAGGAACCTACGAGCAGTACTTC.

This clonotype was seen at least ten times. The chain combines TRBV20-1 with TRBJ2-7; 8 bases line up with TRBD2. Germline V gene lookup returns CDR1 DFQATT and CDR2 SNEGSKA (reference sequence). Trimming took 6 bases from V and 2 from J; bases not matched to a gene: 6. The CDR3 is 13 amino acids. The CDR3 is CSASGTSTYEQYF. CDR3 DNA sequence: TGCAGTGCCTCCGGGACTAGTACCTACGAGCAGTACTTC.

This clonotype was seen ten or more times. The V and J genes are TRBV28 and TRBJ1-2, with unresolved D. Trimming left V 6 bases short and J 3 bases short, with 23 bases between. The germline CDR1 and CDR2 sequences are MDHEN and SYDVKM. The CDR3 loop spans 17 amino acids. CDR3 amino acids: CASSFDLGLGSHYGYTF. The CDR3 DNA reads TGTGCCAGCAGCTTCGATCTTGGTTTAGGGAGCCACTATGGCTACACCTTC.

This clonotype was recorded a few times. The DNA of the CDR3 is TGTGCCAGCTCACCCTCGGGAGCTTGGGAGACCCAGTACTTC. Its protein is CASSPSGAWETQYF. The V call is TRBV18, the J call TRBJ2-5; D perhaps matches TRBD2 (6 bases). The length of the CDR3 is 14 residues. V lost 3 bases and J lost 5, with 13 bases in between. The germline V gene has CDR1 KGHSH and CDR2 LQKENI.

This clonotype was found many times. The chain couples TRBV7-2 to TRBJ1-5, with 7 bases matching TRBD1. V shed 7 bases and J 4 bases; nucleotides not matched to a gene: 16. This CDR3 comprises 17 residues. Per germline, CDR1 SGHTA and CDR2 FQGNSA. The CDR3 reads CASTLDRQGWANQPQHF. Here the CDR3 DNA reads TGTGCCAGCACTCTGGATCGACAGGGTTGGGCAAATCAGCCCCAGCATTTT.

This clonotype was picked up many times. The chain recombines TRBV6-2 or TRBV6-3 with TRBJ2-7; D is possibly TRBD1 (6 bases). Germline CDR1 reads MNHEY; CDR2 reads SVGEGT. The CDR3 loop spans 12 amino acids. The ends were cut back, 2 bases at V and 6 bases at J, with 8 bases in the middle. For the CDR3, the DNA is TGTGCCAGCAGTTACACAGGGCGCGAGCAGTACTTC. Protein product: CASSYTGREQYF.

DNA for the CDR3: TGCGCCAGCAGCTTGGTCGGCTCAGGGGCAAACACTGAAGCTTTCTTT. Protein product: CASSLVGSGANTEAFF. This rearrangement joins TRBV5-1 to TRBJ1-1; TRBD1 might be the D (6 bases). The CDR3 runs 16 residues. The ends were cut back, 0 bases at V and 2 bases at J, with 14 bases in the middle. CDR1 SGHRS and CDR2 YFSETQ come from the germline V gene.

This clonotype was detected ten times or more. The chain has TRBV29-1 and TRBJ1-1; D gene ambiguous. Germline V gene lookup returns CDR1 SQVTM and CDR2 ANQGSEA. There are 15 residues in the CDR3. The germline V and J ends were trimmed by 0 bases and 4 bases, with 15 bases remaining between them. DNA for the CDR3: TGCAGCGTTGAAGATCTTTTTGGGTGGGGCACTGAAGCTTTCTTT. The encoded protein is CSVEDLFGWGTEAFF.

This clonotype has just a few counts. The J gene is TRBJ2-2, the V gene TRBV29-1; no reliable D call. V was cut by 5 bases and J by 2 bases, with 12 bases left in between. Germline lookup yields CDR1 SQVTM and CDR2 ANQGSEA. This CDR3 is built from 14 residues. The CDR3 is CSVQHSINTGELFF. The DNA for the CDR3 is TGCAGCGTTCAGCACTCAATAAACACCGGGGAGCTGTTTTTT.

This clonotype appeared many times. The chain is built from TRBV7-2 and TRBJ1-2; D is possibly TRBD1 (5 bases). V was clipped by 5 bases and J by 0 bases, with 10 bases between them. The CDR3 runs 14 residues. Germline CDR1 SGHTA, CDR2 FQGNSA. The CDR3 loop is CASSPGTSNYGYTF. DNA of the CDR3: TGTGCCAGCAGCCCAGGGACCTCTAACTATGGCTACACCTTC.

The chain employs TRBV20-1 and TRBJ2-3; D is uncertain. Germline values: CDR1 DFQATT, CDR2 SNEGSKA (reference sequence). V lost 4 bases and J 4 bases, leaving 9 bases between the germline ends. This CDR3 spans 12 amino acids. DNA of the CDR3: TGCAGTGCTACCCAAGGTCCAGATACGCAGTATTTT. It is translated as CSATQGPDTQYF.

V is TRBV5-5 and J is TRBJ1-2; 7 nucleotides align to TRBD1. V shed 4 bases and J 0 bases; nucleotides not matched to a gene: 6. CDR1 SGHKS and CDR2 YYEKEE come from the germline V gene (reference sequence). The CDR3 extends over 15 amino acids. CDR3 sequence: CASSHGQVANYGYTF. As DNA, the CDR3 is TGTGCCAGCAGCCACGGACAGGTAGCTAACTATGGCTACACCTTC.

This chain uses TRBV13 with TRBJ1-6, with TRBD1 matching 7 bases. The CDR3 runs 16 residues. Germline CDR1 is PRHDT and CDR2 is FYEKMQ (reference sequence). Trimming took 4 bases from V and 0 from J; bases not matched to a gene: 3. CDR3 in DNA: TGTGCCAGCAGCTCTGCAGGGGGCTCCTATAATTCACCCCTCCACTTT. This encodes CASSSAGGSYNSPLHF.

This clonotype came up many times. The genes are TRBV28 and TRBJ1-1; D might be TRBD1 (5 bases). The germline V gene has CDR1 MDHEN and CDR2 SYDVKM. The V gene lost 3 bases and the J gene lost 1 base, with 15 bases spanning the gap. The CDR3 has 16 residues. CDR3 nucleotides: TGTGCCAGCAGTTTGTTTGGTGGGGGGACGAACACTGAAGCTTTCTTT. It encodes CASSLFGGGTNTEAFF.

This clonotype has a count of ten or more. This chain joins TRBV10-3 and TRBJ2-2, with no clear D. This CDR3 region has 16 residues. The V gene lost 0 bases and the J gene lost 5 bases, with 13 bases spanning the gap. From germline, CDR1 is ENHRY and CDR2 SYGVKD. CDR3 bases: TGTGCCATCAGTGAGTCGACCGGAAAGAGGACCGGGGAGCTGTTTTTT. It codes for CAISESTGKRTGELFF.

CDR3 loop: CSATQTLSIAVLNYGYTF. CDR3 nucleotide sequence: TGCAGTGCTACCCAAACATTATCCATCGCAGTCCTCAACTATGGCTACACCTTC. V and J are TRBV20-1 and TRBJ1-2; D remains unclear. This CDR3 comprises 18 residues. Trimming pared 4 bases from V and 2 bases from J, leaving 26 bases between. Germline CDR1 DFQATT, CDR2 SNEGSKA (reference sequence).

This rearrangement joins TRBV10-3 to TRBJ1-1, with 8 bases matching TRBD1. V shed 9 bases, J shed 4 bases, and the junction held 7 bases outside the gene matches. Per germline, CDR1 ENHRY and CDR2 SYGVKD. The CDR3 extends over 13 amino acids. The DNA of the CDR3 is TGTGCCATTTCTACGACAGGGGCCACTGAAGCTTTCTTT. Encoded protein: CAISTTGATEAFF.

The CDR3 is CASSGRDRFSHGYTF. CDR3 nucleotides: TGTGCCAGCAGTGGCCGGGACAGATTTTCCCATGGCTACACCTTC. The chain couples TRBV7-2 to TRBJ1-2, with 7 positions matching TRBD1. This CDR3 spans 15 amino acids. After removal of 6 bases from V and 6 bases from J, the junction contained 13 bases not matched to a gene. Germline V gives CDR1 SGHTA, CDR2 FQGNSA.

This chain links TRBV11-2 with TRBJ2-5; 9 bases agree with TRBD2. The germline CDR1 and CDR2 sequences are SGHAT and FQNNGV. V lost 1 base, J lost 7 bases, and 7 bases stayed unmatched. CDR3 length: 15 residues. This CDR3 is CASSLGLAAGGTQYF. The CDR3 DNA reads TGTGCCAGCAGCTTAGGACTAGCGGCCGGAGGGACCCAGTACTTC.

The chain couples TRBV5-1 to TRBJ1-1; D uncertain. The CDR3 is 13 residues long. Trimming shortened V by 4 bases and J by 1 base, and 8 bases separated the two germline ends. From germline, CDR1 is SGHRS and CDR2 YFSETQ. The CDR3 reads CASSRDPNTEAFF. CDR3 DNA sequence: TGCGCCAGCAGCCGGGATCCGAACACTGAAGCTTTCTTT. The full variable domain, completed using reference TRBV5-1 and TRBJ1-1, is KAGVTQTPRYLIKTRGQQVTLSCSPISGHRSVSWYQQTPGQGLQFLFEYFSETQRNKGNFPGRFSGRQFSNSRSEMNVSTLELGDSALYLCASSRDPNTEAFFGQGTRLTVV.

In its sample, this clonotype was seen many times. V is TRBV27 and J is TRBJ2-7; a possible D gene is TRBD1 (5 bases). The ends were cut back, 2 bases at V and 6 bases at J, with 11 bases in the middle. Germline CDR1 is MNHEY and CDR2 is SMNVEV (reference sequence). This CDR3 is built from 13 residues. CDR3 residues: CASSLLREGEQYF. DNA for the CDR3: TGTGCCAGCAGTTTACTCAGGGAAGGCGAGCAGTACTTC.